Each of the 4 T cell receptor beta chains below was sequenced from the same sample in a study of T cell responses to AZD1222 COVID-19 vaccine. Clones were read by immunoSEQ multiplex PCR, and TCRdb kept only the in-frame ones, dropping some. The data contain around 140,000 clones, around nine tenths of them singletons. This sample comprised peripheral blood, obtained on day 0 of AZD1222 vaccination. Receptors originate from an adult in good health.

This clone was seen once. The rearrangement joins TRBV7-3 to TRBJ2-5; tentative D call: TRBD1 (6 bases). The length of the CDR3 is 13 residues. V lost 4 bases, J lost 3 bases, and 9 bases lay in between. Germline V gene sequence: CDR1 SGHTA, CDR2 FQGTGA. As DNA, the CDR3 is TGTGCCAGCAGCTCACAGGGTGAAGAGACCCAGTACTTC. It specifies CASSSQGEETQYF. The full variable domain, with the rest looked up from reference TRBV7-3 and TRBJ2-5, is GAGVSQTPSNKVTEKGKYVELRCDPISGHTALYWYRQSLGQGPEFLIYFQGTGAADDSGLPNDRFFAVRPEGSVSTLKIQRTERGDSAVYLCASSSQGEETQYFGPGTRLLVL.

The chain joins TRBV6-5 to TRBJ2-7, with 7 nucleotides matching TRBD1. The CDR3 is made up of 16 amino acids. Trimming removed 1 base from V and 3 bases from J; junction bases left unmatched: 9. Germline V CDR1 and CDR2: MNHEY, SVGAGI. This chain's CDR3 is CASSYYGDSFLYEQYF. The CDR3 coding sequence is TGTGCCAGCAGTTACTATGGGGACAGCTTTCTCTACGAGCAGTACTTC.

The rearrangement uses TRBV29-1 and TRBJ2-1; 9 nucleotides match TRBD1. The V gene end was trimmed by 2 bases and the J gene end by 8 bases; junction bases not matched to a gene: 16. The CDR3 runs 17 residues. Germline lookup yields CDR1 SQVTM and CDR2 ANQGSEA. DNA of the CDR3: TGCAGCGTTGAACTCCGTGACAGGGGGTATCTTAGGGATGAGCAGTTCTTC. The encoded protein is CSVELRDRGYLRDEQFF.

The chain combines TRBV4-2 with TRBJ1-2; D unresolved. V dropped 8 bases and J dropped 1 base, with 11 bases sitting between them. In germline, CDR1 is LGHNA, CDR2 YNFKEQ. This CDR3 is 13 amino acids long. This chain's CDR3 is CASGERNNYGYTF. The CDR3 DNA follows: TGTGCCAGCGGGGAAAGGAATAACTATGGCTACACCTTC.